A single T cell receptor (beta chain) is shown here with its context. This sample stems from a study of blood T cell repertoires in COVID-19. Study-level background: Both acute and convalescent COVID-19 samples were obtained from the United States, Italy and Spain. The analysed material was cDNA or gDNA that came from T cells, B-cell-depleted T cells, or PBMCs.

Seattle researchers signed up patients amid active infection and tracked them longitudinally. Original handling: Scientists estimated how many nucleated cells there were by amplifying reference gene primers. TCRdb's copy holds only in-frame clones and misses some; the assay was immunoSEQ multiplex PCR. V, J and clone size reflect that table, while D and trimming were determined from the DNA. The sample records about 89,000 clones, approximately 84% being singletons. Germline V gene data show CDR1 as MRHNA and CDR2 as SNTAGT. CDR3 length equals 18 residues. The V and J ends lost 2 bases and 5 bases, in that order; junction bases with no gene match: 9.

What was sequenced was peripheral blood. This TCR was recovered from a man in his 70s with COVID-19, enrolled during active disease. The chain employs TRBV6-4 and TRBJ2-2; 12 bases line up with TRBD2. The CDR3 region has the DNA TGTGCCAGCAGTGACATCGCTAGCGGGAGGGCCAAAACCGGGGAGCTGTTTTTT. As protein: CASSDIASGRAKTGELFF.